This T cell receptor beta chain derives from a study of shared clonotypes between healthy human individuals. The overall study: Used for every donor were three CD4 naive, three CD4 memory, two CD8 naive and one CD8 memory plate.

Profiled with immunoSEQ multiplex PCR; TCRdb holds only in-frame clones, not every one. The top ten hold about 1.5% of the sample, which has nearly 1 million clones, 60% to 85% seen once. Trimming took off 6 bases at V and 5 bases at J, with 10 bases between the two ends. CDR3 length: 11 amino acids. The V gene's germline CDR1 is DFQATT and CDR2 SNEGSKA (reference sequence). This chain links TRBV20-1 with TRBJ2-5; a weak D match, TRBD2 (5 bases). The receptor comes from a man younger than 30 in good health. What was sequenced was memory CD4+ T cells sorted from blood. Specified subset: CD45RA-negative fraction. Written as DNA, the CDR3 is TGCAGTGCCGGGGTCGGGGAGACCCAGTACTTC. Translated, it gives CSAGVGETQYF.